The clone carrying this T cell receptor beta chain was found once. Its cognate antigen is unknown. Trimming removed 0 bases from V and 7 bases from J, with 7 bases in between. The length of the CDR3 is 13 residues. Germline V gives CDR1 WNHNN, CDR2 SYGVQD (reference sequence). These data are taken from a study of T cell responses to AZD1222 COVID-19 vaccine. Regarding the study as a whole: The sample set comprised mostly white British donors with more females, and clonal diversity was possibly underestimated.

Using immunoSEQ multiplex PCR, the repertoire was profiled, and TCRdb retains in-frame clones only, with some absent. The sample comprises more than 85,000 clones, 87% of which are singletons, and approximately 5% rests with the top ten. The sample was peripheral blood, taken on day 0 of AZD1222 vaccination. The V and J genes are TRBV10-1 and TRBJ1-5; no reliable D call. The clonotype originates from an adult in good health. In DNA form, the CDR3 reads TGCGCCAGCAGTGAGTCGGTGGGCCAGCCCCAGCATTTT. This codes for CASSESVGQPQHF.